These T cell receptor beta chains were read from a single sample in a study of cytomegalovirus exposure and HLA in healthy donors. Sequencing used immunoSEQ multiplex PCR; TCRdb keeps in-frame clones, though not all of them. Of 100,000 to 150,000 clones listed, approximately 85% are singletons. Input material: PBMCs. Every receptor here comes from a boy aged 5 to 17 in good health and CMV-seronegative. CDR3s leave out the opening cysteine and the closing phenylalanine or tryptophan. D genes are given only for firm matches. The listing skips clone size in some rows; elsewhere it reads once, few, many or a size class.

D: .
size: .
J: TRBJ2-7
V: TRBV7-2
length: 13
CDR3: ASKSQTGMPYEQY

D: .
size: .
J: TRBJ1-1
V: TRBV5-6
length: 10
CDR3: ASSLKDNEAF

D: TRBD1
size: .
J: TRBJ1-4
V: TRBV5-4
length: 12
CDR3: ASSPDRVDEKLF

D: TRBD1
size: .
J: TRBJ2-2
V: TRBV7-7
length: 11
CDR3: ATVTGGDGELF

D: TRBD2
size: .
J: TRBJ2-3
V: TRBV4-3
length: 18
CDR3: ASSLHTKRLALFSTDTQY

D: .
size: .
J: TRBJ2-7
V: TRBV5-1
length: 10
CDR3: ASSLVPYEQY

D: .
size: few
J: TRBJ1-2
V: TRBV4-3
length: 13
CDR3: ASSPRTGAVYGYT

D: .
size: .
J: TRBJ2-1
V: TRBV29-1
length: 10
CDR3: SVGTGRNEQF

D: .
size: .
J: TRBJ2-1
V: TRBV4-1
length: 10
CDR3: ASSLDRNEQF

D: .
size: .
J: TRBJ2-1
V: TRBV15
length: 16
CDR3: ATSRAPRRKSSYNEQF

D: .
size: .
J: TRBJ1-3
V: TRBV18
length: 13
CDR3: ASSRRGVGGNTIY

D: .
size: .
J: TRBJ2-1
V: TRBV5-6
length: 11
CDR3: ASSLAVGPLSF

D: .
size: once
J: TRBJ1-2
V: TRBV14
length: 10
CDR3: ASSQQVYGYT

D: TRBD2
size: .
J: TRBJ2-1
V: TRBV5-4
length: 14
CDR3: ASSARLAGGLNEQF

D: .
size: .
J: TRBJ2-7
V: TRBV9
length: 12
CDR3: ASSLRQAAYEQY

D: .
size: .
J: TRBJ1-5
V: TRBV10-2
length: 13
CDR3: ASQEDGGPLQPQH

D: TRBD2
size: .
J: TRBJ2-7
V: TRBV4-3
length: 14
CDR3: ASSQGGWEGTYEQY

D: .
size: .
J: TRBJ2-2
V: TRBV12-5
length: 12
CDR3: ASVPDQGTGELF

D: .
size: .
J: TRBJ2-3
V: TRBV4-2
length: 14
CDR3: ASRAMDTTSTDTQY

D: .
size: .
J: TRBJ1-1
V: TRBV18
length: 13
CDR3: ASSPEQGTNTEAF

D: .
size: once
J: TRBJ2-7
V: TRBV6-5
length: 12
CDR3: ASRSGTPLREQY

D: .
size: .
J: TRBJ2-1
V: TRBV13
length: 12
CDR3: ASSLVPGQGEQF